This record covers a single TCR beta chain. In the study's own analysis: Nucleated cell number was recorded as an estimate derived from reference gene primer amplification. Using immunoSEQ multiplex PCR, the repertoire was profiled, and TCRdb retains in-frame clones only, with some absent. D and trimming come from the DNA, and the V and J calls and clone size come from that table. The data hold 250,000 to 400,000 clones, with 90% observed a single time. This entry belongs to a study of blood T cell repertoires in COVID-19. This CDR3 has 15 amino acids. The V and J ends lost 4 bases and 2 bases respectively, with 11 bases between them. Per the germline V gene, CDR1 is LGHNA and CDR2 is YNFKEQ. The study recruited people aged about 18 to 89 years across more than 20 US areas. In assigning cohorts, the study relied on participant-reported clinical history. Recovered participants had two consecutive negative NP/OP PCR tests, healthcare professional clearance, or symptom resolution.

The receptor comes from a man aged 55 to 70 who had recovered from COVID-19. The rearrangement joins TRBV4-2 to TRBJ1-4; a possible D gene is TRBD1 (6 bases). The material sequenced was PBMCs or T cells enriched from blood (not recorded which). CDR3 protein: CASSPLRGTNEKLFF. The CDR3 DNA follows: TGTGCCAGCAGCCCGCTGAGGGGGACTAATGAAAAACTGTTTTTT.